This T cell receptor (beta chain) was sequenced in a study of blood T cell repertoires in COVID-19. Measured with immunoSEQ multiplex PCR; TCRdb has only the in-frame clones, and not every one. The data show roughly 380,000 clones, roughly 87% seen once. This CDR3 is built from 14 residues. Between the trimmed V and J ends, which lost 2 bases and 2 bases, there was a span of 10 bases. Per germline, CDR1 SGHAT and CDR2 FQNNGV. The chain employs TRBV11-2 and TRBJ2-7, with D unresolved. The material sequenced was PBMCs or T cells enriched from blood (not recorded which). This receptor was taken from a woman between 25 and 40 years old who had recovered from COVID-19. CDR3 protein: CASSLTRGTYEQYF. CDR3 sequence (DNA): TGTGCCAGCAGCTTAACCCGCGGAACCTACGAGCAGTACTTC.